The 30 T cell receptor beta chains presented below share a single source sample, sequenced in a study of beta chain features in type 1 diabetes. The whole isolated RNA underwent reverse transcription, so sequencing captured expressed TCRB transcripts. Here immunoSEQ multiplex PCR was the method, and the copy in TCRdb shows in-frame clones only, minus some. Of 250,000 to 300,000 clones in the sample, approximately 8.1% were seen once. The specimen sequenced was central memory CD4+ T cells from blood. These receptors came from a young woman in good health.

This clone was seen a few times. The genes are TRBV7-2 and TRBJ2-3, with 15 positions matching TRBD2. From germline, CDR1 is SGHTA and CDR2 FQGNSA. CDR3 size: 14 residues. V lost 11 bases to trimming and J lost 3 bases; unmatched junction nucleotides: 3. The CDR3 DNA reads as TGTGCCGGGACTAGCGGGGGGCCGACAGATACGCAGTATTTT. The encoded protein is CAGTSGGPTDTQYF.

This clone was seen a handful of times. A far larger clone is a single base away, which makes a read error likely. The sample carries other DNA sequences with the same CDR3. CDR3 nucleotide sequence: TGCGCCAGCAGCTTGGTGTCAGGGGGCGCCTACAATGAGCAGTTCTTC. Translated, it gives CASSLVSGGAYNEQFF. This chain links TRBV5-1 with TRBJ2-1; TRBD1 aligns across 8 bases. The V gene's germline CDR1 is SGHRS and CDR2 YFSETQ. V trimming: 0 bases; J trimming: 2 bases; junction bases outside the gene matches: 4. The CDR3 has 16 amino acids.

This chain links TRBV4-2 with TRBJ2-7, with 7 nucleotides matching TRBD2. V gave up 4 bases and J gave up 2 bases; unmatched junction bases: 8. CDR1 is LGHNA and CDR2 is YNFKEQ in the germline V gene. The CDR3 has 15 residues. CDR3: CASSPTSRGTYEQYF. CDR3 coding DNA: TGTGCCAGCAGCCCGACTAGCCGGGGAACCTACGAGCAGTACTTC.

This clone was picked up a small number of times. The V call is TRBV9, the J call TRBJ1-2; D may be TRBD1 (6 bases). This CDR3 has 18 amino acids. Germline V gives CDR1 SGDLS, CDR2 YYNGEE. Trimming pared 0 bases from V and 0 bases from J, leaving 18 bases between. Here the CDR3 reads CASSVATGPLNPNYGYTF. CDR3 coding DNA: TGTGCCAGCAGCGTAGCGACAGGCCCTCTTAATCCTAACTATGGCTACACCTTC.

This clone occurred a few times. The CDR3 DNA is TGTGCCAGCAGCGTAGCGCAGAGCACAGATACGCAGTATTTT. Protein: CASSVAQSTDTQYF. The J gene is TRBJ2-3, the V gene TRBV9; the D is unclear. The CDR3 spans 14 residues. Germline CDR1 is SGDLS and CDR2 is YYNGEE. Trimming removed 0 bases from V and 0 bases from J, with 5 bases in between.

This clone has only a few counts. V and J are TRBV7-9 and TRBJ2-5; the match to TRBD1 covers 10 bases. Per the germline V gene, CDR1 is SEHNR and CDR2 is FQNEAQ (reference sequence). V shed 8 bases and J 2 bases; nucleotides not matched to a gene: 8. The CDR3 sequence is 15 residues long. The CDR3 spells CASDSGQGNQETQYF. The DNA of the CDR3 is TGTGCCAGCGATTCGGGACAGGGGAATCAAGAGACCCAGTACTTC. Full variable domain (rest looked up from reference TRBV7-9 and TRBJ2-5): DTGVSQNPRHKITKRGQNVTFRCDPISEHNRLYWYRQTLGQGPEFLTYFQNEAQLEKSRLLSDRFSAERPKGSFSTLEIQRTEQGDSAMYLCASDSGQGNQETQYFGPGTRLLVL.

The gene calls are TRBV7-2 and TRBJ2-3; 8 bases map to TRBD1. The CDR3 is made up of 15 amino acids. The germline V gene has CDR1 SGHTA and CDR2 FQGNSA. With V trimmed by 5 bases and J by 3 bases, 7 bases remained unmatched. The CDR3 loop is CASSLGQGGTDTQYF. The DNA of the CDR3 is TGTGCCAGCAGCCTAGGACAGGGAGGAACAGATACGCAGTATTTT. The full variable domain, completed using reference TRBV7-2 and TRBJ2-3, is GAGVSQSPSNKVTEKGKDVELRCDPISGHTALYWYRQSLGQGLEFLIYFQGNSAPDKSGLPSDRFSAERTGGSVSTLTIQRTQQEDSAVYLCASSLGQGGTDTQYFGPGTRLTVL.

The table lists this clone with a few counts. This sample also contains other DNA sequences that code for the same CDR3. The V gene is TRBV19, the J gene TRBJ1-5; TRBD1 aligns across 9 bases. V shed 7 bases, J shed 5 bases, and the junction held 3 bases outside the gene matches. This CDR3 region has 13 residues. Germline CDR1 LNHDA, CDR2 SQIVND (reference sequence). CDR3 residues: CASKDRGDQPQHF. The CDR3 DNA reads as TGTGCCAGTAAGGACAGGGGCGATCAGCCCCAGCATTTT.

The V and J genes are TRBV5-1 and TRBJ2-7; 8 positions match TRBD1. CDR1 SGHRS and CDR2 YFSETQ come from the germline V gene. This CDR3 is 14 amino acids long. Trimming cost V 0 bases and J 6 bases; bases outside gene matches: 5. CDR3 loop: CASSLVDRAGEQYF. In nucleotides, the CDR3 is TGCGCCAGCAGCTTGGTGGACAGGGCAGGCGAGCAGTACTTC.

The gene calls are TRBV28 and TRBJ1-2, with D perhaps matching TRBD1 (5 bases). The germline V and J ends were trimmed by 6 bases and 8 bases, with 13 bases remaining between them. CDR1 is MDHEN and CDR2 is SYDVKM in the germline V gene. CDR3 length: 12 amino acids. The CDR3 coding sequence is TGTGCCAGCAGCCTAGGGGTTCAGGGCTACACCTTC. Translating gives CASSLGVQGYTF.

Only a few counts were recorded for this clone. The rearrangement links TRBV5-6 to TRBJ1-5, with a possible D match to TRBD1 (5 bases). CDR3 size: 14 residues. Trimming cost V 0 bases and J 3 bases, with 7 bases left between them. Germline V gene sequence: CDR1 SGHDT, CDR2 YYEEEE. CDR3: CASSLATVNQPQHF. Here the CDR3 DNA reads TGTGCCAGCAGCTTGGCGACAGTCAATCAGCCCCAGCATTTT.

This chain joins TRBV19 and TRBJ2-1, with 10 nucleotides matching TRBD2. This CDR3 spans 14 amino acids. The germline V gene has CDR1 LNHDA and CDR2 SQIVND (reference sequence). With 7 bases clipped from V and 2 bases from J, the junction kept 2 bases outside the gene matches. The CDR3 region has the DNA TGTGCCAGTATTAGCGGGGGGACCTACAATGAGCAGTTCTTC. It specifies CASISGGTYNEQFF.

This clone showed up just once. The J gene is TRBJ2-2, the V gene TRBV27; a weak D match, TRBD2 (6 bases). The ends were cut back, 5 bases at V and 6 bases at J, with 25 bases in the middle. This CDR3 contains 18 residues. CDR1 is MNHEY, CDR2 SMNVEV, per germline (reference sequence). The CDR3 DNA reads as TGTGCCAGCAGTATAAGGGGCGGGGATGCGGTTAAAGCCGGGGAGCTGTTTTTT. Its translation is CASSIRGGDAVKAGELFF.

This clone was detected a few times. V usage is TRBV2 and J usage is TRBJ1-1; D is undetermined. V dropped 5 bases and J dropped 6 bases, with 19 bases sitting between them. The length of the CDR3 is 15 residues. Germline lookup yields CDR1 SNHLY and CDR2 FYNNEI. CDR3 in amino acids: CASSPGPRNVPEAFF. As DNA, the CDR3 is TGTGCCAGCAGTCCGGGTCCGCGAAATGTCCCTGAAGCTTTCTTT.

The rearrangement links TRBV15 to TRBJ2-6; the D is unclear. V was pared by 0 bases and J by 0 bases, with 9 bases between. The CDR3 totals 17 residues. The germline gives CDR1 LNHNV, CDR2 YYDKDF (reference sequence). The CDR3 DNA reads as TGTGCCACCAGCAGAGATCTGGGTCCCTCTGGGGCCAACGTCCTGACTTTC. This gives the protein CATSRDLGPSGANVLTF.

This clone has only a few counts. The rearrangement joins TRBV15 to TRBJ1-4, with 8 bases identical to TRBD1. The CDR3 loop spans 14 amino acids. V was pared by 2 bases and J by 8 bases, with 4 bases of the junction left unmatched. Germline values: CDR1 LNHNV, CDR2 YYDKDF (reference sequence). The CDR3 bases are TGTGCCACCAGCAGACGGACAGGGTCAGAAAAACTGTTTTTT. Translated: CATSRRTGSEKLFF.

This chain links TRBV4-2 with TRBJ2-5, with D uncertain. The CDR3 extends over 15 amino acids. CDR1 and CDR2 (germline): LGHNA, YNFKEQ. Trimming removed 0 bases at V and 1 base at J, with 9 bases between. CDR3 nucleotides: TGTGCCAGCAGCCAAGATCCCAGCTCCCAAGAGACCCAGTACTTC. Amino acids: CASSQDPSSQETQYF.

This clone was counted only a few times. This chain connects TRBV7-9 to TRBJ2-6, with TRBD1 matching 7 bases. CDR3 length equals 15 residues. Germline CDR1 is SEHNR and CDR2 is FQNEAQ (reference sequence). Here the CDR3 reads CAKGTVSSGANVLTF. DNA of the CDR3: TGTGCTAAAGGGACAGTAAGCTCTGGGGCCAACGTCCTGACTTTC.

The chain recombines TRBV4-2 with TRBJ2-3; 11 bases align to TRBD2. The CDR3 spans 15 residues. The V gene's germline CDR1 is LGHNA and CDR2 YNFKEQ. Trimming cost V 5 bases and J 4 bases; bases outside gene matches: 5. This chain's CDR3 is CASSLTSGDADTQYF. The CDR3 DNA follows: TGTGCCAGCAGCTTGACTAGCGGGGATGCAGATACGCAGTATTTT.

CDR3 nucleotide sequence: TGCGCCAGCAGCTTGGGTCAGGGGCAGGGAGAGACCCAGTACTTC. The encoded protein is CASSLGQGQGETQYF. The chain is built from TRBV5-1 and TRBJ2-5, with a possible D match to TRBD1 (6 bases). CDR3 size: 15 residues. In germline, CDR1 is SGHRS, CDR2 YFSETQ. With 0 bases removed from V and 4 bases from J, the gap between germline ends came to 13 bases.

This clone was observed a few times. This sequence joins TRBV19 and TRBJ2-1; TRBD1 aligns across 7 bases. Trimming at V came to 9 bases and at J to 6 bases, leaving 8 bases not matched to a gene. The CDR3 runs 13 residues. CDR1 and CDR2 (germline): LNHDA, SQIVND (reference sequence). CDR3 coding DNA: TGTGCCAGGCGGTACAGGGGTATCAATGAGCAGTTCTTC. It is translated as CARRYRGINEQFF.

This clone was detected only a few times. The genes are TRBV5-1 and TRBJ2-5; D remains ambiguous. This CDR3 contains 14 residues. Germline loops: CDR1 SGHRS, CDR2 YFSETQ. V was cut by 0 bases and J by 4 bases, with 10 bases left in between. CDR3 region: CASSLEGRPETQYF. CDR3 in DNA: TGCGCCAGCAGCTTGGAAGGGCGCCCAGAGACCCAGTACTTC.

Written as DNA, the CDR3 is TGTGCCAGCAGCTTAGCAGGGGGGAACAATGAGCAGTTCTTC. Residues: CASSLAGGNNEQFF. This chain uses TRBV7-9 with TRBJ2-1; D is perhaps TRBD1 or TRBD2 (6 bases each). The V gene's germline CDR1 is SEHNR and CDR2 FQNEAQ (reference sequence). V dropped 0 bases and J dropped 5 bases, with 8 bases sitting between them. CDR3 size: 14 residues.

This clone was found a few times. Written as DNA, the CDR3 is TGTGCCAGCAGCTATTGGACTAGCGGGCCCTACGAGCAGTACTTC. This encodes CASSYWTSGPYEQYF. V and J are TRBV5-6 and TRBJ2-7, with 11 bases that match TRBD2. Trimming cost V 3 bases and J 2 bases; bases outside gene matches: 4. This CDR3 region has 15 residues. Germline assignment: CDR1 SGHDT and CDR2 YYEEEE.

This clone was counted only a few times. The chain employs TRBV5-6 and TRBJ2-5, with 10 bases that match TRBD2. Per the germline V gene, CDR1 is SGHDT and CDR2 is YYEEEE. The length of the CDR3 is 18 residues. Unmatched junction bases numbered 13, after V lost 0 bases and J lost 5 bases. CDR3 sequence: CASSLVGLAGDPQETQYF. The CDR3 DNA is TGTGCCAGCAGCTTGGTGGGGCTAGCGGGAGATCCGCAGGAGACCCAGTACTTC.

A few counts support this clone. The CDR3 DNA is TGTGCCAGCAGTGACGCCGGACAGGGGGCTTCACCCCTCCACTTT. The encoded protein is CASSDAGQGASPLHF. The chain has TRBV25-1 and TRBJ1-6, with 11 bases aligning to TRBD1. Unmatched junction bases numbered 4, after V lost 3 bases and J lost 9 bases. Per the germline V gene, CDR1 is MGHDK and CDR2 is SYGVNS. The CDR3 consists of 15 residues.

This clone was seen a handful of times. This rearrangement joins TRBV4-1 to TRBJ2-1, with D possibly TRBD2 on 5 matching bases. V lost 0 bases and J lost 7, with 7 bases in between. The length of the CDR3 is 13 residues. From germline, CDR1 is MGHRA and CDR2 YSYEKL. The DNA of the CDR3 is TGCGCCAGCAGCCAAGATAGGGAGAATGAGCAGTTCTTC. It encodes CASSQDRENEQFF.

This clone was counted a few times. The V gene is TRBV18, the J gene TRBJ1-1; the D gene is possibly TRBD1 (5 bases). V was pared by 3 bases and J by 5 bases, with 13 bases between. The CDR3 is made up of 14 amino acids. CDR1 KGHSH and CDR2 LQKENI come from the germline V gene. CDR3 DNA: TGTGCCAGCTCACCCGGCAGGGTTGGGACTGAAGCTTTCTTT. Translated: CASSPGRVGTEAFF.

This clone has at least ten counts. V is TRBV2 and J is TRBJ2-1; the D is unclear. The germline V and J ends were trimmed by 7 bases and 5 bases, with 12 bases remaining between them. The V gene's germline CDR1 is SNHLY and CDR2 FYNNEI. The CDR3 length is 13 residues. In DNA form, the CDR3 reads TGTGCCAGCACTTCACTGGACCACAATGAGCAGTTCTTC. Its protein is CASTSLDHNEQFF.

This clone was observed a handful of times. The V and J genes are TRBV5-1 and TRBJ2-7, with D possibly being TRBD1 (6 bases). With 1 base removed from V and 0 bases from J, the gap between germline ends came to 11 bases. Germline V CDR1 and CDR2: SGHRS, YFSETQ. The CDR3 consists of 15 residues. CDR3 loop: CASSLQGTSSYEQYF. The CDR3 DNA is TGCGCCAGCAGCTTGCAGGGGACCAGCTCCTACGAGCAGTACTTC.